The 18 T cell receptor beta chains given below trace back to one sample, sequenced in a study of blood T cell repertoires in COVID-19. Clones were read by immunoSEQ multiplex PCR, and TCRdb kept only the in-frame ones, dropping some. This table holds under 130,000 clones, roughly 80% found once. Sequencing was done on a sample of peripheral blood. These receptors all stem from a woman in her seventies with acute or convalescent COVID-19.

This sequence joins TRBV5-1 and TRBJ2-7, with 7 bases lining up with TRBD1. The CDR3 consists of 13 residues. V was pared by 4 bases and J by 3 bases, with 4 bases of the junction left unmatched. Germline CDR1 reads SGHRS; CDR2 reads YFSETQ. CDR3 region: CASSVGQVYEQYF. CDR3 coding DNA: TGCGCCAGCAGCGTAGGACAGGTCTACGAGCAGTACTTC. Full variable domain (outside the CDR3, taken from reference TRBV5-1 and TRBJ2-7): KAGVTQTPRYLIKTRGQQVTLSCSPISGHRSVSWYQQTPGQGLQFLFEYFSETQRNKGNFPGRFSGRQFSNSRSEMNVSTLELGDSALYLCASSVGQVYEQYFGPGTRLTVT.

CDR3 in amino acids: CASTHGQGHEFF. The CDR3 coding sequence is TGTGCCAGCACCCATGGACAGGGGCATGAGTTCTTC. This sequence joins TRBV6-5 and TRBJ2-1, with 9 bases matching TRBD1. J gave up 14 bases and V 7 bases, and 9 bases lay outside the gene matches. Germline V gives CDR1 MNHEY, CDR2 SVGAGI. There are 12 residues in the CDR3.

The chain employs TRBV7-6 and TRBJ2-1; D possibly corresponds to TRBD2 (8 bases). Per the germline V gene, CDR1 is SGHVS and CDR2 is FNYEAQ. The CDR3 runs to 20 residues. V was shortened by 6 bases and J by 0 bases, with 27 bases between the two germline ends. In DNA, the CDR3 is TGTGCCAGCAGTGGGTATAGGGGGCTTAGCGGGGAGACCTCCTACAATGAGCAGTTCTTC. Translated, it gives CASSGYRGLSGETSYNEQFF.

CDR3 protein: CASSFGGGGEKLFF. The CDR3, as DNA: TGTGCCAGCAGCTTTGGGGGGGGCGGAGAAAAACTGTTTTTT. V gene TRBV11-2 combines with J gene TRBJ1-4, with D possibly matching TRBD1 (6 bases). CDR1 is SGHAT, CDR2 FQNNGV, per germline. This CDR3 contains 14 residues. V was shortened by 3 bases and J by 8 bases, with 13 bases between the two germline ends.

The chain combines TRBV5-4 with TRBJ2-2; 7 nucleotides align to TRBD1. J lost 2 bases, V lost 4 bases, and 8 bases had no gene match. CDR1 and CDR2 (germline): SGHNT, YYREEE (reference sequence). This CDR3 spans 16 amino acids. CDR3 nucleotide sequence: TGTGCCAGCAGCGCTTACGGGACAGAAAACACCGGGGAGCTGTTTTTT. Its translation is CASSAYGTENTGELFF.

The V and J genes are TRBV27 and TRBJ1-6; unclear D gene. The CDR3 runs to 12 residues. Germline-derived CDR1 and CDR2 are MNHEY and SMNVEV (reference sequence). Trimming took 2 bases from V and 7 from J, leaving 3 bases between them. Written as DNA, the CDR3 is TGTGCCAGCAGTTTACAAAATTCACCCCTCCACTTT. Translation: CASSLQNSPLHF.

The chain couples TRBV14 to TRBJ2-7; the D is unclear. V gave up 1 base and J gave up 0 bases, with 10 bases separating them. Germline CDR1 is SGHDN and CDR2 is FVKESK. The CDR3 has 15 residues. Written as DNA, the CDR3 is TGTGCCAGCAGCCAAGGAAGAGTGAGCTCCTACGAGCAGTACTTC. It specifies CASSQGRVSSYEQYF.

The V gene is TRBV5-4, the J gene TRBJ2-5; 7 nucleotides match TRBD1. Germline assignment: CDR1 SGHNT and CDR2 YYREEE (reference sequence). V shed 0 bases and J 5 bases; nucleotides not matched to a gene: 7. CDR3 length: 15 amino acids. CDR3 protein: CASSLGQGVRETQYF. The CDR3 DNA is TGTGCCAGCAGCTTGGGTCAGGGGGTGAGGGAGACCCAGTACTTC.

The chain couples TRBV10-3 to TRBJ2-7, with unresolved D. The CDR3 is 13 amino acids. Germline V lookup: CDR1 ENHRY, CDR2 SYGVKD. Trimming stripped 0 bases from V and 5 bases from J, with 8 bases between. The CDR3: CAISESYEDEQYF. CDR3 DNA sequence: TGTGCCATCAGTGAGTCGTATGAGGACGAGCAGTACTTC.

V usage is TRBV10-1 and J usage is TRBJ1-2; perhaps TRBD1 as D (5 bases). Germline V gives CDR1 WNHNN, CDR2 SYGVQD (reference sequence). V dropped 5 bases and J dropped 4 bases, with 11 bases sitting between them. The CDR3 length is 13 residues. The CDR3 sequence is CASSPQGSYGYTF. CDR3 nucleotides: TGCGCCAGCAGTCCTCAGGGTAGCTATGGCTACACCTTC.

This chain connects TRBV2 to TRBJ2-3, with 12 bases aligning to TRBD2. The length of the CDR3 is 17 residues. V shed 2 bases and J 1 base; nucleotides not matched to a gene: 4. Germline lookup yields CDR1 SNHLY and CDR2 FYNNEI. The CDR3 DNA follows: TGTGCCAGCAGTGAACTAGCGGGGGGGCGGCGCACAGATACGCAGTATTTT. This sequence encodes CASSELAGGRRTDTQYF.

This clone was found once. This sequence joins TRBV29-1 and TRBJ2-3; the D gene is possibly TRBD2 (5 bases). V shed 3 bases and J shed 0 bases, with 25 bases lying between them. Germline V gives CDR1 SQVTM, CDR2 ANQGSEA. The CDR3 is 19 residues long. In DNA, the CDR3 is TGCAGCGTTGATGCATCAGGACTTAAGTCCTCAGCGAGCACAGATACGCAGTATTTT. Amino acids: CSVDASGLKSSASTDTQYF.

This clone was picked up many times. V is TRBV6-1 and J is TRBJ1-4; no clear D gene. V was cut by 0 bases and J by 8 bases, with 7 bases left in between. Germline CDR1 MNHNS, CDR2 SASEGT. CDR3 size: 13 residues. The CDR3, as DNA: TGTGCCAGCAGTGAAGCGCACAGCGAAAAACTGTTTTTT. Translating it yields CASSEAHSEKLFF.

This chain uses TRBV5-1 with TRBJ2-1; 8 bases are a match to TRBD2. CDR1 SGHRS and CDR2 YFSETQ come from the germline V gene. The V and J ends lost 4 bases and 1 base, in that order; junction bases with no gene match: 1. CDR3 size: 14 residues. For the CDR3, the DNA is TGCGCCAGCAGCGGCGGGGGGTCCTACAATGAGCAGTTCTTC. It codes for CASSGGGSYNEQFF.

The CDR3 loop is CAIKGTSGNEQFF. The CDR3 DNA reads TGTGCCATCAAAGGGACTAGCGGCAATGAGCAGTTCTTC. V and J are TRBV5-4 and TRBJ2-1, with 11 bases lining up with TRBD2. Germline V CDR1 and CDR2: SGHNT, YYREEE (reference sequence). J lost 6 bases, V lost 9 bases, and 5 bases had no gene match. The CDR3 consists of 13 residues.

This clone occurred a few times. J is TRBJ2-3 and V is TRBV3-1 (or the pseudogene TRBV3-2), with TRBD2 matching over 10 bases. Germline CDR1 and CDR2: LGHDT and YNNKEL (reference sequence). CDR3 length: 19 amino acids. V was clipped by 1 base and J by 2 bases; unmatched bases: 12. Written as DNA, the CDR3 is TGTGCCAGCAGCCAAGTACTAGCGGGGACGCACCCATCCACAGATACGCAGTATTTT. It is translated as CASSQVLAGTHPSTDTQYF.

J is TRBJ1-4 and V is TRBV7-9; D might be TRBD1 (5 bases). The V end lost 4 bases, the J end lost 9 bases, and 18 bases lay between the germline ends. This CDR3 contains 15 residues. Germline V gene data show CDR1 as SEHNR and CDR2 as FQNEAQ (reference sequence). The CDR3 nucleotides are TGTGCCAGCAGCTCTGCCGGGGGTCTGGTACAAAAACTGTTTTTT. As protein: CASSSAGGLVQKLFF.

The chain carries TRBV29-1 and TRBJ2-2; 11 positions agree with TRBD2. The trim removed 2 bases at V and 2 bases at J, leaving 13 bases unmatched. Germline values: CDR1 SQVTM, CDR2 ANQGSEA. This CDR3 is built from 19 residues. As DNA, the CDR3 is TGCAGCGTTGAAATCCTAGCGGGGGGCCCTAATCTTAACACCGGGGAGCTGTTTTTT. It translates to CSVEILAGGPNLNTGELFF.